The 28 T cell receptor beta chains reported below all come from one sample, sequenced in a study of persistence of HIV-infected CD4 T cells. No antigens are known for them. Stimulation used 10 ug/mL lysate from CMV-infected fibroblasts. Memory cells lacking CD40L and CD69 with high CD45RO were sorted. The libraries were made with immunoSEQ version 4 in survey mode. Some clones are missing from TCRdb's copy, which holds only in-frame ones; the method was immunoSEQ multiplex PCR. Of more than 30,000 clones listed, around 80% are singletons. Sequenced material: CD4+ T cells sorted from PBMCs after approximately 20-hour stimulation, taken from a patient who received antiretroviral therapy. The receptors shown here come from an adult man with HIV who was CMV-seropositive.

CDR3 sequence: CATSYHSSTGELFF. CDR3 nucleotide sequence: TGTGCCACCAGCTACCACTCTAGCACCGGGGAGCTGTTTTTT. The rearrangement uses TRBV15 and TRBJ2-2; D is unclear. V lost 5 bases, J lost 4 bases, and 11 bases lay in between. This CDR3 contains 14 residues. CDR1 is LNHNV and CDR2 is YYDKDF in the germline V gene (reference sequence).

CDR3: CASSQDRTYGEQFF. DNA of the CDR3: TGTGCCAGCAGCCAAGACCGGACATACGGTGAGCAGTTCTTC. The V call is TRBV14, the J call TRBJ2-1, with a possible D match to TRBD1 (5 bases). The germline V gene has CDR1 SGHDN and CDR2 FVKESK. The CDR3 spans 14 residues. Trimming removed 0 bases from V and 9 bases from J, with 12 bases in between.

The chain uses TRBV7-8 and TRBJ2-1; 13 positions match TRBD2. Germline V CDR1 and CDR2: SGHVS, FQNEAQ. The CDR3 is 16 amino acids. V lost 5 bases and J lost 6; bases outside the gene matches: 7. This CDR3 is CASSPRTSGGVNEQFF. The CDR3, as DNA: TGTGCCAGCAGCCCTAGGACTAGCGGGGGTGTCAATGAGCAGTTCTTC.

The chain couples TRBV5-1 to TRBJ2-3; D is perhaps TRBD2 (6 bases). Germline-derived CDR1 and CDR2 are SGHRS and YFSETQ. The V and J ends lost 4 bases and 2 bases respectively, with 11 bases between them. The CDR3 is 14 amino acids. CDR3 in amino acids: CASSPGLYTDTQYF. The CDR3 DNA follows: TGCGCCAGCAGCCCGGGACTCTACACAGATACGCAGTATTTT.

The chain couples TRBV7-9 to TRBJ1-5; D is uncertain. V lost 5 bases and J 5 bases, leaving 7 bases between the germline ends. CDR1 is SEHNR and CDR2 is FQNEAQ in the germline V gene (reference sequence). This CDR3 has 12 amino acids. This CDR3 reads CASSLGDQPQHF. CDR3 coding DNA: TGTGCCAGCAGCCTCGGCGATCAGCCCCAGCATTTT.

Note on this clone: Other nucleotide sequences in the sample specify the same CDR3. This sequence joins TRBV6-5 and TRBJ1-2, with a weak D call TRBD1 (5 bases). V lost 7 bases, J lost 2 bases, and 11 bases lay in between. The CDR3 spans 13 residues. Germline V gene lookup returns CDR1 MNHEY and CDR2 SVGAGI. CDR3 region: CASTGHLNYGYTF. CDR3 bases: TGTGCCAGCACAGGACACTTGAACTATGGCTACACCTTC.

Written as DNA, the CDR3 is TGTGCCAGTACAAGGGGGGCGAACACTGAAGCTTTCTTT. This codes for CASTRGANTEAFF. This chain connects TRBV12-3 or TRBV12-4 to TRBJ1-1, with a tentative D call TRBD1 (6 bases). Deletions cut 9 bases from V and 1 base from J, with 12 bases between. The CDR3 covers 13 residues.

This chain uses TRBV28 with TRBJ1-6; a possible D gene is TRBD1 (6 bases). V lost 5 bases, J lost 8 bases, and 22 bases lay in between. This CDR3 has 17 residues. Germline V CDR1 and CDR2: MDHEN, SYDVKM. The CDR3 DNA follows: TGTGCCAGCAGTCTAAGCTTCGGACAGAAAGGAGATTCACCCCTCCACTTT. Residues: CASSLSFGQKGDSPLHF.

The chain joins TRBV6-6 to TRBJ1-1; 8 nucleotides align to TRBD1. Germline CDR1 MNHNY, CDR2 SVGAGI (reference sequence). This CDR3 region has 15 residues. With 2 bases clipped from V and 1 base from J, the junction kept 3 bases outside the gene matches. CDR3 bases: TGTGCCAGCAGTTACAAGGGGACAGGGAACACTGAAGCTTTCTTT. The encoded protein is CASSYKGTGNTEAFF.

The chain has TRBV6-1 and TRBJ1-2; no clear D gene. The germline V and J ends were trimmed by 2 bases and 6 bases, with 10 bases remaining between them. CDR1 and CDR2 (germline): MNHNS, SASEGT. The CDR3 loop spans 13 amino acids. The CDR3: CASSELGSDGYTF. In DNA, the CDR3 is TGTGCCAGCAGTGAATTAGGGAGTGATGGCTACACCTTC.

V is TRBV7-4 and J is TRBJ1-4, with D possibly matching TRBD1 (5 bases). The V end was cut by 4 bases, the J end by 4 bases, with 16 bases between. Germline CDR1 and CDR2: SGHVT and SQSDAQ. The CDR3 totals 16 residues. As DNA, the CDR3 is TGTGCCAGCAGCTCCAGTACAGGTTTGAATAATGAAAAACTGTTTTTT. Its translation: CASSSSTGLNNEKLFF.

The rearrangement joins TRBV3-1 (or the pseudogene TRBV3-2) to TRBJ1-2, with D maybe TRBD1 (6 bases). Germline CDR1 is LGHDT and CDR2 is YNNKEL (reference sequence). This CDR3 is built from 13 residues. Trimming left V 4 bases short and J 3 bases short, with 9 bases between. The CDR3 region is CASSRDKYYGYTF. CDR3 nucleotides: TGTGCCAGCAGCCGGGACAAGTACTATGGCTACACCTTC.

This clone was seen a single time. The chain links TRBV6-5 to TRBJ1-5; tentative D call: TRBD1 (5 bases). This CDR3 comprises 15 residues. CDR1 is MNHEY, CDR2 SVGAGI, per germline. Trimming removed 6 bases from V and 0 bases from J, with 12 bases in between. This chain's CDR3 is CASRRQPNSNQPQHF. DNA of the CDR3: TGTGCCAGCAGACGACAGCCCAATAGCAATCAGCCCCAGCATTTT.

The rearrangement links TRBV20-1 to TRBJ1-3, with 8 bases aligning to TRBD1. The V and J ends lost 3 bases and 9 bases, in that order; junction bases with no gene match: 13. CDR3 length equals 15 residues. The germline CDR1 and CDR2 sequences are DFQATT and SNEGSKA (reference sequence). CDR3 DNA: TGCAGTGCTAGTTCGGGACAGGCCGGGCGGGGCACCATATATTTT. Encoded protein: CSASSGQAGRGTIYF.

Here the CDR3 reads CAWSASLNTEAFF. CDR3 coding DNA: TGTGCCTGGAGTGCCAGCCTGAACACTGAAGCTTTCTTT. The rearrangement uses TRBV30 and TRBJ1-1; D uncertain. Germline V gene lookup returns CDR1 GTSNPN and CDR2 SVGIG (reference sequence). The length of the CDR3 is 13 residues. With 1 base removed from V and 0 bases from J, the gap between germline ends came to 6 bases.

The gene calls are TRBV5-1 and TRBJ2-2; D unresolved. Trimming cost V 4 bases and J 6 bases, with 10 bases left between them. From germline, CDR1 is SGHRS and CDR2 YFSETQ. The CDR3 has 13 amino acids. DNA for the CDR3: TGCGCCAGCAGCCCGGCCCCGGCCGGGGAGCTGTTTTTT. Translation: CASSPAPAGELFF. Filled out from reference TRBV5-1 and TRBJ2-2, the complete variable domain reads KAGVTQTPRYLIKTRGQQVTLSCSPISGHRSVSWYQQTPGQGLQFLFEYFSETQRNKGNFPGRFSGRQFSNSRSEMNVSTLELGDSALYLCASSPAPAGELFFGEGSRLTVL.

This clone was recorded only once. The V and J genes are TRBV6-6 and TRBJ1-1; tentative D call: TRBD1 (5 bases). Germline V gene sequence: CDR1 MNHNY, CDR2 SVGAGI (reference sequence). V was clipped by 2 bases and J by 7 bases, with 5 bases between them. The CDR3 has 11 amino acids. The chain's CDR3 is CASSYRGEAFF. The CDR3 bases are TGTGCCAGCAGTTACAGGGGTGAAGCTTTCTTT.

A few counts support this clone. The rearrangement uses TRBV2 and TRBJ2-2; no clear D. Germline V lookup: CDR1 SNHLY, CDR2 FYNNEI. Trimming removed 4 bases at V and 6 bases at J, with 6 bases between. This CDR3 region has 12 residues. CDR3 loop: CASSARAGELFF. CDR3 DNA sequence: TGTGCCAGCAGTGCCCGTGCCGGGGAGCTGTTTTTT.

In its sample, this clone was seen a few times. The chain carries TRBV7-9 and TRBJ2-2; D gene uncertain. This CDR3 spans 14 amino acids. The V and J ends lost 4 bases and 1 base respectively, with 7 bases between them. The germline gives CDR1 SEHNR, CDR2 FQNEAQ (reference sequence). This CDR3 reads CASSYSVNTGELFF. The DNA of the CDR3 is TGTGCCAGCAGCTATTCAGTGAACACCGGGGAGCTGTTTTTT.

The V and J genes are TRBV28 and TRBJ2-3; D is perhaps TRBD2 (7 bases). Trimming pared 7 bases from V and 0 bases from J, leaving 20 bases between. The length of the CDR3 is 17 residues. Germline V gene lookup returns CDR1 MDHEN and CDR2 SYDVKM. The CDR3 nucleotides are TGTGCCAGCAAACTAGGGGGAGGGGCCCTTAGCACAGATACGCAGTATTTT. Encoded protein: CASKLGGGALSTDTQYF.

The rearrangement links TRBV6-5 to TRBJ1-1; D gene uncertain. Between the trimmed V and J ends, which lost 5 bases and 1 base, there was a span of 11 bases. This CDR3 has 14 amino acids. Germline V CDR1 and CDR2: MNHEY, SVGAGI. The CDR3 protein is CASSLRTGNTEAFF. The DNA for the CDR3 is TGTGCCAGCAGTCTACGGACGGGGAACACTGAAGCTTTCTTT.

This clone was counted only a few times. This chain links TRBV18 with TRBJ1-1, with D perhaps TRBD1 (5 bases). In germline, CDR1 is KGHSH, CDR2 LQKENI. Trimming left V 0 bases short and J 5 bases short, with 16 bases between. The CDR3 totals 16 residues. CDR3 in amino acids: CASSPPRTGDRTEAFF. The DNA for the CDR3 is TGTGCCAGCTCACCACCGCGGACGGGGGATCGTACTGAAGCTTTCTTT.

Here the CDR3 DNA reads TGCGCCAGCAGAAGCGGGGGGGCGAGGGAGCAGTTCTTC. It codes for CASRSGGAREQFF. This chain connects TRBV5-1 to TRBJ2-1, with 10 bases fitting TRBD2. V dropped 5 bases and J dropped 10; count of bases not matched to a gene: 6. This CDR3 comprises 13 residues. Germline CDR1 is SGHRS and CDR2 is YFSETQ. The whole variable domain, remainder taken from reference TRBV5-1 and TRBJ2-1, is KAGVTQTPRYLIKTRGQQVTLSCSPISGHRSVSWYQQTPGQGLQFLFEYFSETQRNKGNFPGRFSGRQFSNSRSEMNVSTLELGDSALYLCASRSGGAREQFFGPGTRLTVL.

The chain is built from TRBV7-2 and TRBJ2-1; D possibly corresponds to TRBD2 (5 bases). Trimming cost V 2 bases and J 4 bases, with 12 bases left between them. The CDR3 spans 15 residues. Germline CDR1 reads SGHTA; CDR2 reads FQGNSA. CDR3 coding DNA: TGTGCCAGCAGCTTATCCCCCTCGGGGTACAATGAGCAGTTCTTC. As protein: CASSLSPSGYNEQFF.

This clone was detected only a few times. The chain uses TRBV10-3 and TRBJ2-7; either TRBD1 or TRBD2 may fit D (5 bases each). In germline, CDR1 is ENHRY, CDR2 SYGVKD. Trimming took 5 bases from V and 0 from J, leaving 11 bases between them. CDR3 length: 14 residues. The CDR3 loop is CAISSGTASYEQYF. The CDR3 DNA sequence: TGTGCCATCAGTTCCGGGACGGCCTCCTACGAGCAGTACTTC.

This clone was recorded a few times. In DNA form, the CDR3 reads TGTGCCAGCAGTTCGGCTAACACAGATACGCAGTATTTT. As protein: CASSSANTDTQYF. The V gene is TRBV12-3 or TRBV12-4, the J gene TRBJ2-3; D is undetermined. V was pared by 4 bases and J by 2 bases, with 7 bases between. The CDR3 consists of 13 residues.

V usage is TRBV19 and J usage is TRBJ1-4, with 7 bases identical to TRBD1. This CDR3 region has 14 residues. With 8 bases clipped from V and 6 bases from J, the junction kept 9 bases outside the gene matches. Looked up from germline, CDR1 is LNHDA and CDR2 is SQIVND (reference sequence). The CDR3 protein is CASRPTGLDEKLFF. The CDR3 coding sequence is TGTGCCAGTCGACCGACAGGGTTAGATGAAAAACTGTTTTTT.

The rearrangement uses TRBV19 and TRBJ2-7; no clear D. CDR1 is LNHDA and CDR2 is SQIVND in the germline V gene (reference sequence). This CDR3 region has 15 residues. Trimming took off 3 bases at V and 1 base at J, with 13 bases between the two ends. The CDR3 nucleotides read TGTGCCAGTAGTATCTCGACGATCCGATCCTACGAGCAGTACTTC. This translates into CASSISTIRSYEQYF. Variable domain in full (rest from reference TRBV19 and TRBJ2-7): DGGITQSPKYLFRKEGQNVTLSCEQNLNHDAMYWYRQDPGQGLRLIYYSQIVNDFQKGDIAEGYSVSREKKESFPLTVTSAQKNPTAFYLCASSISTIRSYEQYFGPGTRLTVT.